The present TCR beta chain was sequenced within a study of T cell responses to AZD1222 COVID-19 vaccine. General study results and limits: After two AZD1222 doses, spike-specific TCR breadth and depth rose versus day 0. At baseline, seropositivity was found in only six or seven AZD1222 recipients.

Comment on this clone: The antigen is unknown.

The CDR3 is 14 residues long. Germline-derived CDR1 and CDR2 are MNHEY and SVGAGI. V was clipped by 8 bases and J by 1 base, with 14 bases between them. This table comes from immunoSEQ multiplex PCR, and its TCRdb copy is limited to in-frame clones, with some not included. The table has about 75,000 clones, about 91% seen once. The rearrangement links TRBV6-5 to TRBJ1-2, with no clear D. Here the sequenced sample was peripheral blood, taken 28 days after the second dose of the MenACWY control vaccine. The receptor's source is an adult who received the MenACWY meningococcal vaccine as a control. CDR3 nucleotides: TGTGCCAGCCGCGACGGCGACTTTAACTATGGCTACACCTTC. Amino acid sequence: CASRDGDFNYGYTF.